The rows below give T cell receptor beta chains drawn from one sample of a study of OX40 agonist ivuxolimab in advanced cancers. Method: immunoSEQ multiplex PCR; TCRdb's copy keeps in-frame clones and lacks some. This sample has tens of thousands of clones, with more than 75% found just once. The sample consisted of CD4+ or CD8+ T cells sorted from blood, taken in a trial of the OX40 agonist ivuxolimab. These receptor sequences come from an adult with an advanced solid tumor such as melanoma, head and neck, liver or kidney cancer. Both conserved end residues are part of each CDR3. The order of the fields is clone size, D gene, V gene, J gene, CDR3 protein, CDR3 DNA. D genes are given only for firm matches. Rows may omit the clone size; those that give it use once, few, many or a size class.

>.|.|TRBV9|TRBJ2-1
CASSVVGDSYNEQFF
TGTGCCAGCAGCGTAGTGGGCGACTCCTACAATGAGCAGTTCTTC
>.|TRBD1|TRBV27|TRBJ2-1
CASHGTGGYNEQFF
TGTGCCAGCCACGGGACAGGGGGCTACAATGAGCAGTTCTTC
>.|.|TRBV5-1|TRBJ1-4
CASSPGGGGDEKLFF
TGCGCCAGCAGCCCTGGAGGGGGGGGAGATGAAAAACTGTTTTTT
>.|TRBD2|TRBV10-2|TRBJ2-2
CASTLAGANTGELFF
TGCGCCAGTACACTAGCGGGAGCCAACACCGGGGAGCTGTTTTTT
>.|TRBD2|TRBV19|TRBJ2-7
CASSDLAGESFGDEQYF
TGTGCCAGTAGCGACCTAGCGGGGGAGTCTTTTGGCGACGAGCAGTACTTC
>.|TRBD2|TRBV7-2|TRBJ2-5
CASSPRLAGGPVQETQYF
TGTGCCAGCAGCCCTAGACTAGCGGGAGGGCCGGTTCAAGAGACCCAGTACTTC
>.|TRBD2|TRBV2|TRBJ2-3
CASRAGVTDTQYF
TGTGCCAGCAGGGCGGGAGTAACAGATACGCAGTATTTT
>few|.|TRBV2|TRBJ1-1
CASSESQNTEAFF
TGTGCCAGCAGTGAAAGTCAGAACACTGAAGCTTTCTTT
>.|.|TRBV7-2|TRBJ1-5
CASSLALGLDQPQHF
TGTGCCAGCAGCTTAGCCCTGGGACTTGATCAGCCCCAGCATTTT
>.|.|TRBV19|TRBJ2-5
CASIETEQETQYF
TGTGCCAGTATCGAGACAGAGCAAGAGACCCAGTACTTC
>.|TRBD1|TRBV19|TRBJ2-5
CASSRTGGETQYF
TGTGCCAGTAGCAGGACAGGGGGAGAGACCCAGTACTTC
>.|.|TRBV19|TRBJ2-7
CASSEGRGPYEQYF
TGTGCCAGTAGTGAGGGCAGGGGCCCCTACGAGCAGTACTTC
>.|TRBD1|TRBV10-2|TRBJ1-1
CASSSPDRGNTEAFF
TGCGCCAGCAGCTCTCCTGACAGGGGTAACACTGAAGCTTTCTTT
>once|.|TRBV7-8|TRBJ2-3
CASSLLTGPDTQYF
TGTGCCAGCAGCTTACTGACGGGCCCAGATACGCAGTATTTT
>.|.|TRBV12-5|TRBJ1-1
CASGQQRNTEAFF
TGTGCTAGTGGCCAACAAAGGAACACTGAAGCTTTCTTT